This TCR beta chain stems from a study of blood T cell repertoires in COVID-19. Enrolled through a virtual design, the participants were between roughly 18 and 90 years of age and came from about two dozen US areas. Method: immunoSEQ multiplex PCR; TCRdb's copy keeps in-frame clones and lacks some. The table includes a few hundred thousand clones, 87% detected once. CDR1 is SGHAT, CDR2 FQDESV, per germline (reference sequence). With 10 bases clipped from V and 2 bases from J, the junction kept 10 bases outside the gene matches. The CDR3 is 14 amino acids. The chain combines TRBV11-1 with TRBJ2-7; 8 bases fit TRBD1. The sample consisted of PBMCs or T cells enriched from blood (not recorded which). The receptor comes from a woman aged 30 to 39 who had recovered from COVID-19. CDR3: CATGVGQGAYEQYF. In DNA form, the CDR3 reads TGTGCCACTGGCGTAGGACAGGGAGCCTACGAGCAGTACTTC.